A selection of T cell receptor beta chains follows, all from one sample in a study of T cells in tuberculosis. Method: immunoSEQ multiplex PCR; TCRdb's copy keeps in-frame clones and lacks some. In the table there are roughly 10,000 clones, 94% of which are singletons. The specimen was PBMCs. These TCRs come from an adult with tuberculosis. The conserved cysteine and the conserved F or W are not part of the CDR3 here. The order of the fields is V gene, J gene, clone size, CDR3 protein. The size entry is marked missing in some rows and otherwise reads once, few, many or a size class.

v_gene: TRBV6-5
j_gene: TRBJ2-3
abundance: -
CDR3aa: ASSYGQGAPTDTQY

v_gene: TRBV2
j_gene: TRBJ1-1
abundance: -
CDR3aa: ASRPGQGGTEAF

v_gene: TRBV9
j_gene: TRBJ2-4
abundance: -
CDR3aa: ASSSRTGAENIQY

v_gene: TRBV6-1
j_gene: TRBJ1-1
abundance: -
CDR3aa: ASSASAGGPEAF

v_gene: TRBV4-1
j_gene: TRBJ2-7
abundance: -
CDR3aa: ASSQVAGTSYEQY

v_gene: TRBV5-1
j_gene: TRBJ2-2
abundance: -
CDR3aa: ASSFLAENTGELF

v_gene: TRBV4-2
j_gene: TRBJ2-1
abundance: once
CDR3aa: ASSQDLAANEQF

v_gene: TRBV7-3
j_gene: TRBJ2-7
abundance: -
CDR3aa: ASSPQTGREQY

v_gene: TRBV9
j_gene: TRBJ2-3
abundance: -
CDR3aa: ASSASGGITDTQY

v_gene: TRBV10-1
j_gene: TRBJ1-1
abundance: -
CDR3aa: ASSDGTGGGRLAF

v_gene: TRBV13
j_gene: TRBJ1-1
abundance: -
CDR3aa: ASSFGAPWTGVRGRTEAF

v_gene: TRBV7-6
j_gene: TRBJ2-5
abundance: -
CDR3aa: ASSPSGIRGRDQETQY

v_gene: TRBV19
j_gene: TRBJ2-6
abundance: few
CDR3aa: ASTYTTGGGGANVLT

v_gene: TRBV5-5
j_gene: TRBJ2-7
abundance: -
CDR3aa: ASSLITGVTYEQY

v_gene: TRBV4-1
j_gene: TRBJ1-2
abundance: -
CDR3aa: ASSQIGRGTGYT

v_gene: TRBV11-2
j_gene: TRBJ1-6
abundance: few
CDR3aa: ASSLAAGKNSPLH

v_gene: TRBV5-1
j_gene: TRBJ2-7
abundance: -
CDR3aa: ASSLGDRGAYYEQY

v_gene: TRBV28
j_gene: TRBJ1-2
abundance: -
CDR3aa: ASSLPGQHYGYT

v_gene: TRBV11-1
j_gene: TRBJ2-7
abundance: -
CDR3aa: ASSLQAGFTYEQY

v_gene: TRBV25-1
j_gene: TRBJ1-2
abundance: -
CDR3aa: ASPGELGNGYT

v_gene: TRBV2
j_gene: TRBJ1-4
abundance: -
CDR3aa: ASSDGRNEKLF

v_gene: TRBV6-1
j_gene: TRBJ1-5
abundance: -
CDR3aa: ASSEDETGWYSNQPQH

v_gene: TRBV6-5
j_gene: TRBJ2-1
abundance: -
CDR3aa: ASSYFGTGDNEQF

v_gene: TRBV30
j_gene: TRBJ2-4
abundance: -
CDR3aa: AWDSVSKNIQY

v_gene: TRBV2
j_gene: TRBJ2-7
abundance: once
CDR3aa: ASSSPGTSGGSYYEQY

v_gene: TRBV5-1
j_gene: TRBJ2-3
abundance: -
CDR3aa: ASSFTLAGGMDTQY

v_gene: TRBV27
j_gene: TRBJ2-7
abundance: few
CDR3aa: ASAKARAYEQY

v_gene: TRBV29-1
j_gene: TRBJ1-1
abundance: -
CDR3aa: SVGTLNTEAF

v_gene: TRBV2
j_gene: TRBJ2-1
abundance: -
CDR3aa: ASQREVPNEQF

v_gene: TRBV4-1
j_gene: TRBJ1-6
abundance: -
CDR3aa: ASSPGTAYNSPLH

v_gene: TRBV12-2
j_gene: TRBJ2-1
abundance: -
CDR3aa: ASRLRSRVAFFYEQF

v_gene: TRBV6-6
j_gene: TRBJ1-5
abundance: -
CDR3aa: ASSYLNQPQH

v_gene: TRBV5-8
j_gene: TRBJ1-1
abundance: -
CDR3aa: ASRAGWANTEAF

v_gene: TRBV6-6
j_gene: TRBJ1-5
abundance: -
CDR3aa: ASSFGGASNQPQH

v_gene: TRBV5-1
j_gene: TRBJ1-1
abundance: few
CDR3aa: ASSLGTGGPAF

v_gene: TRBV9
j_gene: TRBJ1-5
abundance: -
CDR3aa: ASSFGQGGQPQH